The 17 T cell receptor beta chains presented below share a single source sample, sequenced in a study of control samples from healthy donors and cancer patients. The assay was immunoSEQ multiplex PCR, and TCRdb's table has in-frame clones only and misses some. The data show tens of thousands of clones, roughly 91% seen once. The sequencing input was blood. The receptors shown here come from a man younger than 45 in good health.

The genes are TRBV15 and TRBJ1-2; D remains unclear. CDR3 length: 15 residues. Germline CDR1 LNHNV, CDR2 YYDKDF (reference sequence). Trimming left V 0 bases short and J 2 bases short, with 10 bases between. CDR3 sequence: CATSRDGVGNYGYTF. The DNA of the CDR3 is TGTGCCACCAGCAGAGATGGGGTAGGAAACTATGGCTACACCTTC.

This clone was seen only a few times. The J gene is TRBJ2-2, the V gene TRBV7-9, with 11 bases identical to TRBD2. Germline lookup yields CDR1 SEHNR and CDR2 FQNEAQ (reference sequence). V gave up 5 bases and J gave up 7 bases; unmatched junction bases: 9. This CDR3 region has 16 residues. The CDR3, as DNA: TGTGCCAGCAGCCGGAACCTAGCGGGAGGAGTCGGGGAGCTGTTTTTT. It encodes CASSRNLAGGVGELFF. The complete variable domain, with remaining parts taken from reference TRBV7-9 and TRBJ2-2, reads DTGVSQNPRHKITKRGQNVTFRCDPISEHNRLYWYRQTLGQGPEFLTYFQNEAQLEKSRLLSDRFSAERPKGSFSTLEIQRTEQGDSAMYLCASSRNLAGGVGELFFGEGSRLTVL.

V usage is TRBV4-2 and J usage is TRBJ2-2; unclear D gene. Germline values: CDR1 LGHNA, CDR2 YNFKEQ. V was cut by 1 base and J by 6 bases, with 9 bases left in between. The CDR3 is 14 residues long. This CDR3 reads CASSQGEESGELFF. The CDR3 nucleotides are TGTGCCAGCAGCCAAGGTGAAGAGTCCGGGGAGCTGTTTTTT.

The chain couples TRBV28 to TRBJ1-1; D might be TRBD1 (5 bases). This CDR3 is built from 15 residues. The germline V and J ends were trimmed by 6 bases and 3 bases, with 17 bases remaining between them. Per germline, CDR1 MDHEN and CDR2 SYDVKM. Written as DNA, the CDR3 is TGTGCCAGCAGGACAGTTTCGGCCCGTTACACTGAAGCTTTCTTT. This encodes CASRTVSARYTEAFF.

The chain is built from TRBV11-2 and TRBJ2-2, with 10 bases fitting TRBD2. This CDR3 is 17 amino acids long. The germline V gene has CDR1 SGHAT and CDR2 FQNNGV. V was pared by 1 base and J by 6 bases, with 8 bases of the junction left unmatched. The CDR3 DNA reads TGTGCCAGCAGCTTAGCTCTAGCGGGAGAATTCTCCGGGGAGCTGTTTTTT. This codes for CASSLALAGEFSGELFF.

This clone was counted a single time. V and J are TRBV12-3 or TRBV12-4 and TRBJ2-7, with D perhaps TRBD1 (6 bases). The CDR3 has 12 residues. V was pared by 6 bases and J by 2 bases, with 8 bases between. CDR3 sequence (DNA): TGTGCCAGCAGGGCAGGGGCCTACGAGCAGTACTTC. Protein: CASRAGAYEQYF.

This chain links TRBV18 with TRBJ1-3; no definite D call. Germline V gene lookup returns CDR1 KGHSH and CDR2 LQKENI. Trimming removed 5 bases at V and 1 base at J, with 12 bases between. This CDR3 comprises 15 residues. The CDR3 spells CASSGGSSSGNTIYF. For the CDR3, the DNA is TGTGCCAGCTCAGGCGGATCTTCGTCTGGAAACACCATATATTTT. Filled out from reference TRBV18 and TRBJ1-3, the complete variable domain reads NAGVMQNPRHLVRRRGQEARLRCSPMKGHSHVYWYRQLPEEGLKFMVYLQKENIIDESGMPKERFSAEFPKEGPSILRIQQVVRGDSAAYFCASSGGSSSGNTIYFGEGSWLTVV.

The CDR3 region is CASSQEVTGHTEAFF. In DNA, the CDR3 is TGTGCCAGCAGCCAGGAAGTGACAGGGCACACTGAAGCTTTCTTT. The chain uses TRBV4-2 and TRBJ1-1; 7 bases map to TRBD1. V shed 3 bases, J shed 3 bases, and the junction held 7 bases outside the gene matches. CDR1 is LGHNA and CDR2 is YNFKEQ in the germline V gene. CDR3 length: 15 amino acids.

The chain couples TRBV4-2 to TRBJ2-4; TRBD2 matches at 11 bases. V lost 0 bases, J lost 0 bases, and 7 bases stayed unmatched. The CDR3 consists of 19 residues. Germline CDR1 is LGHNA and CDR2 is YNFKEQ. The DNA of the CDR3 is TGTGCCAGCAGCCAAGAAGGGACTAGCGGACCTCTAGCCAAAAACATTCAGTACTTC. As protein: CASSQEGTSGPLAKNIQYF.

The CDR3 protein is CASRTSGGNNEQFF. The CDR3 DNA reads as TGTGCCAGCAGAACTAGCGGGGGTAACAATGAGCAGTTCTTC. The chain recombines TRBV6-7 with TRBJ2-1, with TRBD2 identical over 11 bases. TRBV6-7 carries the ORF label, with uncertain function. The J segment lost 5 bases and the V segment lost 6 bases, leaving 3 bases of the junction unmatched. The CDR3 consists of 14 residues.

The chain recombines TRBV18 with TRBJ2-7; no reliable D call. CDR1 KGHSH and CDR2 LQKENI come from the germline V gene. V lost 0 bases and J lost 3, with 6 bases in between. This CDR3 has 13 residues. The CDR3 sequence: CASSPPIVYEQYF. CDR3 nucleotide sequence: TGTGCCAGCTCACCACCTATCGTCTACGAGCAGTACTTC.

V usage is TRBV5-1 and J usage is TRBJ2-7; D uncertain. The CDR3 contains 13 residues. Germline CDR1 is SGHRS and CDR2 is YFSETQ. The ends were cut back, 0 bases at V and 7 bases at J, with 11 bases in the middle. The CDR3 region has the DNA TGCGCCAGCAGCTTGGACCCTATGGGGGAGCAGTACTTC. The encoded protein is CASSLDPMGEQYF.

This sequence joins TRBV5-8 and TRBJ2-1, with a possible D match to TRBD2 (5 bases). This CDR3 has 15 residues. The V end was cut by 0 bases, the J end by 1 base, with 8 bases between. Looked up from germline, CDR1 is SGHTS and CDR2 is YDEGEE. CDR3 in amino acids: CASSLDGESYNEQFF. The CDR3 DNA follows: TGTGCCAGCAGCTTGGACGGGGAGTCCTACAATGAGCAGTTCTTC.

On this clone: One end of the junction does not line up with germline, which may come from a read error. The chain combines TRBV2 with TRBJ2-1; maybe TRBD2 (6 bases). CDR1 and CDR2 (germline): SNHLY, FYNNEI. The CDR3 runs 10 residues. CDR3 protein: CASSDGGQLF. The CDR3 DNA follows: TGTGCCAGCAGTGACGGGGGTCAGCTCTTC.

The rearrangement uses TRBV21-1 and TRBJ1-5. TRBV21-1 is reported as a pseudogene. This CDR3 is 18 amino acids long. The CDR3 sequence is CASSKALFGGAGNQPQHF. CDR3 nucleotides: TGTGCCAGCAGCAAAGCGCTTTTCGGGGGCGCGGGCAATCAGCCCCAGCATTTT.

This chain uses TRBV4-1 with TRBJ1-1, with 8 bases matching TRBD1. Germline V gene sequence: CDR1 MGHRA, CDR2 YSYEKL. The CDR3 length is 17 residues. V was clipped by 0 bases and J by 1 base; unmatched bases: 7. The CDR3 loop reads CASSQDSSGTGNTEAFF. CDR3 DNA: TGCGCCAGCAGCCAAGATTCTTCCGGGACAGGGAACACTGAAGCTTTCTTT.

The genes are TRBV27 and TRBJ2-3, with TRBD1 matching 11 bases. CDR1 is MNHEY and CDR2 is SMNVEV in the germline V gene (reference sequence). This CDR3 region has 15 residues. J gave up 3 bases and V 2 bases, and 1 base lay outside the gene matches. The CDR3 bases are TGTGCCAGCAGTTTAGGGGACAGGGGGACAGATACGCAGTATTTT. It yields the protein CASSLGDRGTDTQYF.